This T cell receptor (beta chain) was captured by sequencing in a study of read filtering for tumor transcriptome and immune sequencing (dated by TCRdb to 2019 to 2021). Notes on the research overall: The cohort had around 18 male and some 15 female patients with a mean age of about 71 years, ranging from roughly 40 to 90. Under revised international staging, fewer than ten patients fell into R-ISS I, some 15 into R-ISS II and about 7 into R-ISS III. After DNase treatment, whole-transcriptome libraries were prepared with the TruSeq RNA Access Library Prep Kit. Per sample, about 4 to 10.27 million TCR-region mapped reads were obtained with IR-seq, compared with only 85 to 1273 with RNA-seq. Using the same bone marrow samples, the study ran both targeted immune repertoire sequencing and bulk whole-transcriptome sequencing and then compared the TCR repertoires from each method. A main aim was a read-filtering strategy for immune repertoire data, specifically whether clonotypes supported by a single read should be removed. Here is what the overall study found, with its caveats: Compared with RNA-seq, IR-seq captured clonotypes at much greater depth and more reliably, and a smaller IR-seq throughput was enough to identify most of the shared clonotypes. The sorted CD138-negative fraction was a mixed bone marrow immune population, not purified T cells. In IR-seq, 80% to 85% of clonotypes but approximately 4% of total reads were represented by single-read clonotypes, whereas in RNA-seq, roughly three quarters of clonotypes and around 40% of reads were represented by single-read clonotypes. The correlation between IR-seq and RNA-seq shared clonotype proportions rose when single-read clonotypes were removed.

CDR1 and CDR2 are drawn from the germline V gene: SGHRS, YFSETQ. From its cysteine to its phenylalanine, the CDR3 spans 11 amino acids. Solely the CDR3 DNA is kept, with 33 bases framed from the first base. V lost 4 bases and J lost 6 bases; the stretch between them is 8 bases long. Ten or more counts support this clonotype. Its antigen is not yet known. Qualities for individual bases were not recorded, and no much larger clone is one base off. TCR libraries were constructed from approximately 360 ng RNA using the Immunoverse kit, and molecular barcoded adaptors covering alpha/delta and beta/gamma chains were employed. TCR library preparation used the same RNA that was used for transcriptome sequencing. Sequencing of the TCR libraries was done on an Illumina HiSeq 4000 with 2 x 150 cycles. Concerning the study's data processing: Using MiXCR, which included quality filtering and error correction, TCR reads were aligned to human V, D, J and C references and then assembled into CDR3 clonotypes. The tcR package in R was used to analyze clonotype counts and gene usage diversity. Raw mapping reads were checked after the RNA-seq reads had been mapped by STAR aligner version 2.5.3a onto the human GRCh37 genome. To test the effect of sequencing depth on detected clonotypes, IR-seq fastq files were randomly downsampled using Seqtk 1.3. TCRdb reprocessed the public reads (quality trimming at Q25 with fastp, clone calling with MiXCR) and kept in-frame beta chains. When rows share a CDR3 protein, they turn into one entry using the most common DNA and genes. None of the V and J calls come from the authors' own analysis; TCRdb made them. Present in this sample are about 86,000 distinct CDR3 sequences, more than 9% of which were seen just once. About 15% of the sample is taken by the ten largest.

Every patient had bone marrow sampled at the time of active disease. Ficoll-Hypaque density gradient centrifugation was used to isolate the bone marrow mononuclear cells. Myeloma plasma cells were removed and CD138-negative cells were collected by negative selection after labeling with CD138 magnetic microbeads on a MACS separator. Flow cytometry with CD138 antibodies on an Attune NxT was used to check how pure the isolated cells were. Total RNA was extracted using TRIzol reagent and was quantified on a NanoDrop spectrophotometer. For each patient, paired RNA-seq and IR-seq were run on the CD138-negative bone marrow sample from that patient.

The chain links TRBV5-1 with TRBJ2-7; no D gene call is confident. The material sequenced was a population of CD138-negative cells sorted from bone marrow. The cell subset or site label, as the study defines it: bone marrow mononuclear cells depleted of CD138+ plasma/myeloma cells by negative magnetic selection. This sequence originates from a donor at least 40 years old with multiple myeloma. The sequenced DNA: TGCGCCAGCAGCGGCAGTAGCGAGCAGTACTTC. Translated, this is CASSGSSEQYF.